A selection of T cell receptor beta chains follows, all from one sample in a study of patients and donors after allogeneic stem cell transplantation. TCRdb redid the calling of the RT-PCR reads with MiXCR, one entry per CDR3 protein. The sample shows about 26,000 distinct CDR3 sequences, around 7.4% of them seen only once. The source material was blood, either unsorted or a sorted T cell fraction (not recorded which). These receptor sequences come from a human donor who was either an allogeneic HSCT recipient or a stem cell or donor lymphocyte infusion donor (not recorded which). It is not recorded whose cells these are; they may come from a transplant donor. Both conserved end residues are part of each CDR3. The order of the fields is clone size, V gene, J gene, D gene, CDR3 length, CDR3 DNA, CDR3 protein. The D gene is left open where the match is weak. Only part of the rows carry a size: once, few, many, or a class if the clone is expanded.

abundance: NA; v_gene: TRBV7-9; j_gene: TRBJ1-2; d_gene: TRBD1; len: 14; CDR3nt: TGTGCCAGCAGCTTCGGTACAGGGGGCTATGGCTACACCTTC; CDR3aa: CASSFGTGGYGYTF
abundance: many; v_gene: TRBV28; j_gene: TRBJ1-1; d_gene: TRBD1; len: 15; CDR3nt: TGTGCCAGCAGTTCTCCGGACAGGCTGAGCACTGAAGCTTTCTTT; CDR3aa: CASSSPDRLSTEAFF
abundance: few; v_gene: TRBV15; j_gene: TRBJ1-5; d_gene: NA; len: 15; CDR3nt: TGTGCCACCAGCAGCACAGGGAGTTCGGCTCAGCCCCAGCATTTT; CDR3aa: CATSSTGSSAQPQHF
abundance: many; v_gene: TRBV20-1; j_gene: TRBJ2-3; d_gene: NA; len: 14; CDR3nt: TGCAGTGCTAGGGCGGGGTATTTGACAGATACGCAGTATTTT; CDR3aa: CSARAGYLTDTQYF
abundance: many; v_gene: TRBV7-6; j_gene: TRBJ1-5; d_gene: NA; len: 16; CDR3nt: TGTGCCAGCAGCTTAGCCGGGAGGGGGAACAATCAGCCCCAGCATTTT; CDR3aa: CASSLAGRGNNQPQHF
abundance: NA; v_gene: TRBV7-9; j_gene: TRBJ1-1; d_gene: NA; len: 14; CDR3nt: TGTGCCAGCAGCACACAGGGAGGGTTGGTTGAAGCTTTCTTT; CDR3aa: CASSTQGGLVEAFF
abundance: few; v_gene: TRBV9; j_gene: TRBJ1-5; d_gene: TRBD1; len: 15; CDR3nt: TGTGCCAGCAGTGCTACGGGACAGGGCTATCAGCCCCAGCATTTT; CDR3aa: CASSATGQGYQPQHF
abundance: many; v_gene: TRBV20-1; j_gene: TRBJ2-4; d_gene: NA; len: 15; CDR3nt: TGCAGTGCCCCGCCCGGGGCCGGGGACAAAAACATTCAGTACTTC; CDR3aa: CSAPPGAGDKNIQYF
abundance: many; v_gene: TRBV20-1; j_gene: TRBJ1-1; d_gene: NA; len: 16; CDR3nt: TGCAGGGCTAGGGGCGGTGGTAGGGGGAGGGCCACTGAAGCTTTCTTT; CDR3aa: CRARGGGRGRATEAFF
abundance: few; v_gene: TRBV20-1; j_gene: TRBJ1-5; d_gene: NA; len: 15; CDR3nt: TGCAGTGCTAGAGGGCGAGGGGTTGGCAATCAGCCCCAGCATTTT; CDR3aa: CSARGRGVGNQPQHF